This T cell receptor (beta chain) stems from a study of CD8 T cells in ankylosing spondylitis. This clonotype has a count of ten or more. Its cognate antigen is unknown. General study findings and limits: Past research had described some motif variants in reactive arthritis synovial fluid and blood. In ankylosing spondylitis blood, a motif of roughly eight highly homologous TCR beta variants appeared characteristic.

TCRdb re-called the 5' RACE reads with MiXCR, one entry per CDR3 protein. The sample has fewer than 200,000 distinct CDR3 sequences, about 18% seen once. CDR3 length: 18 amino acids. In germline, CDR1 is ENHRY, CDR2 SYGVKD. The trim removed 4 bases at V and 4 bases at J, leaving 15 bases unmatched. This rearrangement joins TRBV10-3 to TRBJ2-5; 10 nucleotides align to TRBD2. Sequenced material: blood, either unsorted or a sorted T cell fraction (not recorded which). The receptor's source is a male donor between 10 and 30 years old with ankylosing spondylitis or in good health (not recorded which). The CDR3: CAISGEGGLAGVRETQYF. The CDR3 DNA reads as TGTGCCATCAGTGGCGAAGGGGGGCTAGCGGGAGTCAGAGAGACCCAGTACTTC.